Presented here are 20 T cell receptor beta chains from one specimen sequenced in a study of blood T cell repertoires in COVID-19 (dated by TCRdb to the early 2020s). Library creation used the immunoSEQ multiplex PCR assay. In its TCRdb copy, this immuneACCESS table keeps in-frame sequences only and misses some clones. Where compared with another copy, unresolved V genes explain less than half of these, and the others have no known cause. Here the sample has some 100,000 clones; just over 90% occur a single time. Around 0.94% of the sample comes from the top ten. The sample was peripheral blood. These receptors originate from a man in his fifties or sixties with acute or convalescent COVID-19.

This clone occurred once. The gene calls are TRBV3-1 (or the pseudogene TRBV3-2) and TRBJ1-2; D not certain. Trimming removed 2 bases from V and 0 bases from J, with 10 bases in between. CDR1 LGHDT and CDR2 YNNKEL come from the germline V gene (reference sequence). CDR3 length: 15 residues. CDR3 in amino acids: CASSQRIRANYGYTF. For the CDR3, the DNA is TGTGCCAGCAGCCAACGAATTCGGGCTAACTATGGCTACACCTTC.

For this clone: An end of the junction differs from the germline gene, which may be a read error. V gene TRBV2 combines with J gene TRBJ2-3; 12 bases match TRBD1. Germline assignment: CDR1 SNHLY and CDR2 FYNNEI. The CDR3 consists of 15 residues. CDR3 protein: CATSRDRGPTDTQYF. DNA of the CDR3: TGTGCCACCAGTAGGGACAGGGGGCCCACAGATACGCAGTATTTT.

CDR3 DNA: TGTGCCAGCAGTTCTCTAGCGGGAGTTAACACCGGGGAGCTGTTTTTT. It is translated as CASSSLAGVNTGELFF. The chain has TRBV27 and TRBJ2-2; 10 bases match TRBD2. CDR1 MNHEY and CDR2 SMNVEV come from the germline V gene (reference sequence). The J segment lost 2 bases and the V segment lost 4 bases, leaving 4 bases of the junction unmatched. CDR3 size: 16 residues.

V usage is TRBV19 and J usage is TRBJ1-5, with D tentatively TRBD1 (5 bases). V lost 6 bases and J 6 bases, leaving 18 bases between the germline ends. Germline V lookup: CDR1 LNHDA, CDR2 SQIVND (reference sequence). The CDR3 totals 15 residues. The CDR3 DNA is TGTGCCAGTAGCCCGGGGGGAGGAACGAGTCAGCCCCAGCATTTT. Its protein product is CASSPGGGTSQPQHF.

This clone was recorded only once. The rearrangement uses TRBV5-4 and TRBJ2-5, with 7 bases that match TRBD2. The germline gives CDR1 SGHNT, CDR2 YYREEE (reference sequence). CDR3 length equals 16 residues. The J segment lost 2 bases and the V segment lost 0 bases, leaving 7 bases of the junction unmatched. CDR3 protein: CASSLGLKRGQETQYF. The CDR3 DNA is TGTGCCAGCAGCTTGGGGTTAAAGCGGGGACAAGAGACCCAGTACTTC.

The chain joins TRBV27 to TRBJ1-4; TRBD1 aligns across 8 bases. Germline CDR1 MNHEY, CDR2 SMNVEV (reference sequence). After removal of 1 base from V and 8 bases from J, the junction contained 9 bases not matched to a gene. CDR3 length: 16 amino acids. In nucleotides, the CDR3 is TGTGCCAGCAGTTTATACGGACAGGGAGGGAGGGAAAAACTGTTTTTT. Translation gives CASSLYGQGGREKLFF. The full variable domain, with the rest looked up from reference TRBV27 and TRBJ1-4, is EAQVTQNPRYLITVTGKKLTVTCSQNMNHEYMSWYRQDPGLGLRQIYYSMNVEVTDKGDVPEGYKVSRKEKRNFPLILESPSPNQTSLYFCASSLYGQGGREKLFFGSGTQLSVL.

This clone was detected a few times. This rearrangement joins TRBV19 to TRBJ1-2, with TRBD1 matching 8 bases. This CDR3 spans 13 amino acids. V was pared by 6 bases and J by 9 bases, with 9 bases of the junction left unmatched. CDR1 and CDR2 (germline): LNHDA, SQIVND (reference sequence). The CDR3 sequence is CASSLDRDGSYTF. DNA for the CDR3: TGTGCCAGTAGCTTGGACAGGGATGGAAGCTACACCTTC.

The chain links TRBV7-8 to TRBJ1-2, with TRBD1 identical over 7 bases. V trimming: 0 bases; J trimming: 8 bases; junction bases outside the gene matches: 12. This CDR3 is 16 amino acids long. Germline CDR1 reads SGHVS; CDR2 reads FQNEAQ. DNA for the CDR3: TGTGCCAGCAGCTTAGCAGAGGGGGCCCCCTCCTGGGGCTACACCTTC. Translation gives CASSLAEGAPSWGYTF. Filled out from reference TRBV7-8 and TRBJ1-2, the complete variable domain reads GAGVSQSPRYKVAKRGQDVALRCDPISGHVSLFWYQQALGQGPEFLTYFQNEAQLDKSGLPSDRFFAERPEGSVSTLKIQRTQQEDSAVYLCASSLAEGAPSWGYTFGSGTRLTVV.

In its sample, this clone was seen once. This chain links TRBV5-4 with TRBJ1-5, with a weak D call TRBD1 (5 bases). CDR3 length equals 16 residues. Germline V gives CDR1 SGHNT, CDR2 YYREEE (reference sequence). V dropped 0 bases and J dropped 8 bases, with 18 bases sitting between them. CDR3 amino acids: CASSLALGIRGEPQHF. DNA for the CDR3: TGTGCCAGCAGCTTGGCCTTAGGGATCCGGGGGGAGCCCCAGCATTTT.

V is TRBV19 and J is TRBJ1-4, with 8 bases matching TRBD1. The junction had 6 bases not matched to a gene; V was cut back by 3 bases and J by 6 bases. The CDR3 totals 15 residues. Per the germline V gene, CDR1 is LNHDA and CDR2 is SQIVND (reference sequence). CDR3 protein: CASSIFSGGDEKLFF. CDR3 nucleotide sequence: TGTGCCAGTAGTATTTTCTCAGGGGGCGATGAAAAACTGTTTTTT.

The chain uses TRBV3-1 (or the pseudogene TRBV3-2) and TRBJ2-3, with TRBD2 matching 10 bases. CDR1 and CDR2 from the germline V gene are LGHDT and YNNKEL (reference sequence). V lost 3 bases to trimming and J lost 2 bases; unmatched junction nucleotides: 5. The CDR3 spans 16 residues. The CDR3 DNA follows: TGTGCCAGCAGCCACCCTAGCGGGGGTTCCACAGATACGCAGTATTTT. It yields the protein CASSHPSGGSTDTQYF.

V and J are TRBV6-1 and TRBJ1-5; TRBD1 is a possible D gene (6 bases). CDR1 is MNHNS, CDR2 SASEGT, per germline. Trimming removed 4 bases from V and 7 bases from J, with 20 bases in between. The CDR3 totals 16 residues. As DNA, the CDR3 is TGTGCCAGCAGTGGACCCGGGACAACGCAGGGGCAGCCCCAGCATTTT. This encodes CASSGPGTTQGQPQHF.

The V gene is TRBV12-2, the J gene TRBJ2-7; the D call in the table, TRBD1, was not verified against the DNA. TRBV12-2 is a known pseudogene. The CDR3 spans 14 residues. This CDR3 reads CASRFSGQTYEQYV. The CDR3 DNA is TGTGCAAGTCGCTTTTCGGGACAGACCTACGAGCAGTACGTC.

This chain uses TRBV24-1 with TRBJ2-1; 15 nucleotides align to TRBD2. Germline V gene sequence: CDR1 KGHDR, CDR2 SFDVKD. V was pared by 2 bases and J by 2 bases, with 3 bases of the junction left unmatched. CDR3 size: 18 residues. CDR3 residues: CATSDSGLAGGTYNEQFF. The DNA for the CDR3 is TGTGCCACCAGTGATTCGGGACTAGCGGGAGGTACCTACAATGAGCAGTTCTTC.

The J gene is TRBJ2-3, the V gene TRBV3-1 (or the pseudogene TRBV3-2), with D hard to call. V lost 1 base to trimming and J lost 4 bases, with 6 bases between them. CDR1 LGHDT and CDR2 YNNKEL come from the germline V gene (reference sequence). The CDR3 spans 13 residues. The CDR3 here is CASSQVIADTQYF. The DNA of the CDR3 is TGTGCCAGCAGCCAAGTAATAGCAGATACGCAGTATTTT.

The chain joins TRBV6-1 to TRBJ1-5; D not resolved. Trimming shortened V by 3 bases and J by 3 bases, and 9 bases separated the two germline ends. CDR3 length: 14 residues. Germline CDR1 and CDR2: MNHNS and SASEGT. DNA of the CDR3: TGTGCCAGCAGTGACAGCGTGTTCAATCAGCCCCAGCATTTT. It encodes CASSDSVFNQPQHF.

CDR3 protein: CAISNGKRTEAFF. CDR3 nucleotide sequence: TGTGCCATTAGTAACGGGAAGAGGACTGAAGCTTTCTTT. The chain carries TRBV24-1 and TRBJ1-1; D is unclear. This CDR3 has 13 amino acids. V shed 11 bases and J shed 5 bases, with 17 bases lying between them. Germline V CDR1 and CDR2: KGHDR, SFDVKD.

CDR3 sequence reads: CASSFGGGQPQHF. CDR3 bases: TGCGCCAGCAGCTTTGGGGGGGGTCAGCCCCAGCATTTT. The V and J genes are TRBV5-1 and TRBJ1-5; D is possibly TRBD1 (5 bases). Germline CDR1 reads SGHRS; CDR2 reads YFSETQ. Trimming cost V 2 bases and J 6 bases, with 9 bases left between them. The CDR3 has 13 residues. Based on the CDR3 plus reference TRBV5-1 and TRBJ1-5, the full variable domain is KAGVTQTPRYLIKTRGQQVTLSCSPISGHRSVSWYQQTPGQGLQFLFEYFSETQRNKGNFPGRFSGRQFSNSRSEMNVSTLELGDSALYLCASSFGGGQPQHFGDGTRLSIL.

The V call is TRBV28, the J call TRBJ2-1; TRBD2 matches 10 bases. Germline CDR1 is MDHEN and CDR2 is SYDVKM. Losses at the gene ends were 5 bases for V and 8 bases for J; bases not matched to a gene: 6. The CDR3 consists of 14 residues. The CDR3 DNA reads TGTGCCAGCAGTCGTCTAGCGGGAGACGATGAGCAGTTCTTC. This sequence encodes CASSRLAGDDEQFF.

The V call is TRBV7-2, the J call TRBJ2-7; tentatively, D is TRBD2 (7 bases). CDR1 and CDR2 from the germline V gene are SGHTA and FQGNSA. The CDR3 spans 14 residues. The V end was cut by 5 bases, the J end by 3 bases, with 14 bases between. The CDR3 here is CASSQGTTHYEQYV. CDR3 in DNA: TGTGCCAGCAGCCAGGGGACTACCCACTACGAGCAGTACGTC.